The 22 T cell receptor beta chains given below trace back to one sample, sequenced in a study of blood T cell repertoires in COVID-19. Only in-frame clones appear in the TCRdb table, and some are missing; sequencing was by immunoSEQ multiplex PCR. The sample has about 220,000 clones, about 79% seen once. The sequencing sample was made of peripheral blood. These receptors originate from a man aged 45-60 years with active or convalescent COVID-19.

The J gene is TRBJ2-3, the V gene TRBV10-2; 9 nucleotides agree with TRBD2. Germline V CDR1 and CDR2: WSHSY, SAAADI. With V trimmed by 2 bases and J by 2 bases, 11 bases remained unmatched. This CDR3 is 18 amino acids long. CDR3 amino acids: CASSEPLRVAGDTDTQYF. The DNA of the CDR3 is TGCGCCAGCAGTGAGCCCCTCCGAGTAGCGGGGGACACAGATACGCAGTATTTT.

There are a few counts of this clone. The V gene is TRBV28, the J gene TRBJ2-7, with a weak D call TRBD2 (7 bases). V lost 7 bases, J lost 4 bases, and 17 bases lay in between. CDR1 is MDHEN, CDR2 SYDVKM, per germline. This CDR3 spans 14 amino acids. CDR3 DNA: TGTGCCAGCACCTCCAAGGGGGGGTTGTACGAGCAGTACTTC. It specifies CASTSKGGLYEQYF.

The rearrangement joins TRBV13 to TRBJ2-7; tentative D call: TRBD1 (5 bases). The CDR3 has 14 amino acids. V lost 0 bases and J 1 base, leaving 7 bases between the germline ends. Germline V gene lookup returns CDR1 PRHDT and CDR2 FYEKMQ (reference sequence). The CDR3 nucleotides are TGTGCCAGCAGCTTAGGCAGGGAATCCTACGAGCAGTACTTC. Protein: CASSLGRESYEQYF.

The chain joins TRBV27 to TRBJ2-1, with 14 nucleotides matching TRBD2. In germline, CDR1 is MNHEY, CDR2 SMNVEV (reference sequence). After removal of 5 bases from V and 8 bases from J, the junction contained 17 bases not matched to a gene. The CDR3 contains 19 residues. DNA of the CDR3: TGTGCCAGCAGTATACACAGACTAGCGGGAGGGCCAAGGGCCGATGAGCAGTTCTTC. Translated, it gives CASSIHRLAGGPRADEQFF.

The V and J genes are TRBV6-1 and TRBJ2-4; weak D call: TRBD2 (7 bases). Germline CDR1 reads MNHNS; CDR2 reads SASEGT. The CDR3 totals 15 residues. Deletions cut 1 base from V and 7 bases from J, with 14 bases between. For the CDR3, the DNA is TGTGCCAGCAGTGAAGAACGTGGGGGGGCCAACATTCAGTACTTC. Its translation: CASSEERGGANIQYF.

This clone was seen only a few times. The rearrangement uses TRBV7-8 and TRBJ2-7, with TRBD1 matching over 7 bases. V dropped 0 bases and J dropped 4; count of bases not matched to a gene: 9. Looked up from germline, CDR1 is SGHVS and CDR2 is FQNEAQ. CDR3 length equals 16 residues. The CDR3 DNA is TGTGCCAGCAGCTTAGCTGTACAGGGGCCCAAATACGAGCAGTACTTC. Translation: CASSLAVQGPKYEQYF.

V is TRBV12-3 or TRBV12-4 and J is TRBJ2-2, with D unclear. Trimming removed 6 bases from V and 4 bases from J, with 6 bases in between. CDR3 length: 12 amino acids. The DNA for the CDR3 is TGTGCCAGCAGCCCCCGCACCGGGGAGCTGTTTTTT. This encodes CASSPRTGELFF.

The V call is TRBV4-2, the J call TRBJ2-5, with 12 bases identical to TRBD1. Germline V gene data show CDR1 as LGHNA and CDR2 as YNFKEQ. CDR3 length: 18 amino acids. V was clipped by 0 bases and J by 4 bases; unmatched bases: 9. CDR3 sequence: CASSQDVGTGGASETQYF. The DNA for the CDR3 is TGTGCCAGCAGCCAAGATGTAGGGACAGGGGGCGCATCAGAGACCCAGTACTTC.

The CDR3 sequence: CASSKSSQTYSYNEQFF. CDR3 DNA: TGTGCCAGCAGCAAAAGTTCCCAGACATACTCCTACAATGAGCAGTTCTTC. J is TRBJ2-1 and V is TRBV21-1; the table calls TRBD1, which could not be checked here. TRBV21-1 constitutes a pseudogene. This CDR3 comprises 17 residues.

The gene calls are TRBV5-5 and TRBJ2-2, with a weak D call TRBD1 (6 bases). Per the germline V gene, CDR1 is SGHKS and CDR2 is YYEKEE (reference sequence). Trimming stripped 6 bases from V and 8 bases from J, with 14 bases between. The CDR3 has 13 amino acids. In DNA, the CDR3 is TGTGCCAGCAACCCACAGGGTACTGGGGAGCTGTTTTTT. This codes for CASNPQGTGELFF.

The chain joins TRBV6-6 to TRBJ1-1; 7 bases map to TRBD1. Germline V gives CDR1 MNHNY, CDR2 SVGAGI (reference sequence). J lost 7 bases, V lost 2 bases, and 4 bases had no gene match. The CDR3 extends over 13 amino acids. CDR3 coding DNA: TGTGCCAGCAGTTACGGAGGGGACAGTGAAGCTTTCTTT. It is translated as CASSYGGDSEAFF.

This clone was found once. The V call is TRBV19, the J call TRBJ1-5; 7 bases match TRBD1. Germline V CDR1 and CDR2: LNHDA, SQIVND (reference sequence). The CDR3 length is 14 residues. The junction had 5 bases not matched to a gene; V was cut back by 4 bases and J by 5 bases. For the CDR3, the DNA is TGTGCCAGTAGTAAGGGACAGCCTCATCAGCCCCAGCATTTT. As protein: CASSKGQPHQPQHF.

The chain employs TRBV19 and TRBJ2-3; D perhaps matches TRBD1 (5 bases). This CDR3 is 16 amino acids long. Germline CDR1 is LNHDA and CDR2 is SQIVND (reference sequence). V was trimmed by 5 bases and J by 3 bases, leaving 18 bases between them. The CDR3 DNA reads as TGTGCCAGTAGTTCTCAGGGTTTCCCTATGACAGATACGCAGTATTTT. It yields the protein CASSSQGFPMTDTQYF.

V and J are TRBV29-1 and TRBJ2-1; D perhaps matches TRBD2 (7 bases). CDR1 is SQVTM, CDR2 ANQGSEA, per germline. Trimming removed 7 bases at V and 6 bases at J, with 22 bases between. The CDR3 has 15 amino acids. CDR3 nucleotides: TGCAGCGCTCCGGGGGCGGGAGTAATGGGCAATGAGCAGTTCTTC. Residues: CSAPGAGVMGNEQFF.

This clone was observed once. The chain links TRBV2 to TRBJ2-1, with D unresolved. Looked up from germline, CDR1 is SNHLY and CDR2 is FYNNEI. This CDR3 comprises 12 residues. Trimming stripped 7 bases from V and 6 bases from J, with 10 bases between. CDR3 protein: CASNTWSNEQFF. In DNA form, the CDR3 reads TGTGCCAGCAATACGTGGAGCAATGAGCAGTTCTTC.

The chain uses TRBV5-1 and TRBJ2-3, with TRBD2 matching over 14 bases. V lost 0 bases, J lost 3 bases, and 6 bases stayed unmatched. From germline, CDR1 is SGHRS and CDR2 YFSETQ. The CDR3 totals 18 residues. CDR3 DNA: TGCGCCAGCAGCTTGGAGCCCGGGACTAGCGGGAGAACAGATACGCAGTATTTT. Amino acids: CASSLEPGTSGRTDTQYF.

The rearrangement joins TRBV18 to TRBJ1-4, with D possibly being TRBD1 (5 bases). In germline, CDR1 is KGHSH, CDR2 LQKENI. V gave up 3 bases and J gave up 7 bases, with 12 bases separating them. The CDR3 totals 14 residues. The CDR3 protein is CASSPRTPSEKLFF. The CDR3 nucleotides are TGTGCCAGCTCACCGAGGACACCCTCTGAAAAACTGTTTTTT.

The chain couples TRBV6-1 to TRBJ1-3; 7 bases agree with TRBD1. Germline V gene lookup returns CDR1 MNHNS and CDR2 SASEGT. The CDR3 runs to 15 residues. The trim removed 2 bases at V and 3 bases at J, leaving 4 bases unmatched. CDR3 in amino acids: CASSEQGGIGNTIYF. The CDR3 bases are TGTGCCAGCAGTGAACAGGGGGGTATTGGAAACACCATATATTTT.

This chain connects TRBV5-1 to TRBJ1-5; TRBD1 matches 10 bases. The germline gives CDR1 SGHRS, CDR2 YFSETQ. V lost 0 bases, J lost 8 bases, and 5 bases stayed unmatched. This CDR3 has 15 residues. CDR3 DNA: TGCGCCAGCAGCTTGGGACAGGGGGCGCAGGAGCCCCAGCATTTT. Translated: CASSLGQGAQEPQHF.

The rearrangement joins TRBV4-1 to TRBJ2-7, with TRBD1 matching 8 bases. The length of the CDR3 is 18 residues. Germline V gene data show CDR1 as MGHRA and CDR2 as YSYEKL. Germline trimming cut 0 bases from V and 4 bases from J; bases unmatched to any gene: 14. CDR3 sequence reads: CASSQEFGFQGARYEQYF. The CDR3 DNA sequence: TGCGCCAGCAGCCAAGAATTTGGATTTCAGGGGGCGAGATACGAGCAGTACTTC.

The genes are TRBV7-8 and TRBJ2-7, with TRBD2 matching 7 bases. Germline trimming cut 2 bases from V and 3 bases from J; bases unmatched to any gene: 10. CDR1 is SGHVS and CDR2 is FQNEAQ in the germline V gene. The CDR3 extends over 16 amino acids. The CDR3 nucleotides are TGTGCCAGCAGCTTACGGGGCGGGAGTACAGTCTACGAGCAGTACTTC. Protein: CASSLRGGSTVYEQYF.

Only one count was recorded for this clone. The chain links TRBV6-7 to TRBJ2-7, with D possibly TRBD1 on 5 matching bases. TRBV6-7 is treated as an ORF (open reading frame) with a function not yet certain. CDR3 length equals 13 residues. V lost 2 bases and J lost 4, with 9 bases in between. The CDR3 loop is CASSYGAWYEQYV. The CDR3 DNA sequence: TGTGCCAGCAGTTACGGGGCTTGGTACGAGCAGTACGTC.